The present TCR beta chain was sequenced within a study of T cells in Graves' hyperthyroidism and ophthalmopathy (dated by TCRdb to about 2019). A note on the overall study: Peripheral blood was sampled at the time of initial diagnosis, prior to any treatment. To identify distinguishing TCR V-J signatures, a discovery cohort of about 100 patients was used, comprising some 43 with Graves' ophthalmopathy and some 60 with stable Graves' hyperthyroidism. Prospective prediction of ophthalmopathy was tested in an independent validation cohort of some 20 hyperthyroidism patients and 17 patients who later progressed to ophthalmopathy. The 95 to 100 discovery patients were randomly split 7:3 into training and test sets. Thyroid tissue and blood T-cell repertoires from roughly six Graves' hyperthyroidism patients were also compared in the study. Following sampling, methimazole starting at 30 mg daily was given to hyperthyroidism patients, and high-dose intravenous methylprednisolone was given to ophthalmopathy patients. The paper reports TCR Vbeta CDR3 sequencing of about 140 peripheral blood samples: approximately 43 ophthalmopathy, roughly 80 hyperthyroidism and around 17 progressor patients. The paper's findings and limits, for the study overall: During validation, the model predicted progression to ophthalmopathy a median of around 6 months ahead of onset, with approximately 71% sensitivity and more than 72% specificity. A 13 V-J signature model separated ophthalmopathy from stable hyperthyroidism, with just over 85% sensitivity and about 81% specificity in cross-validation and 80%/75% in testing. Blood samples also contained most of the expanded thyroid clonotypes (frequency above 0.001), which suggests that blood repertoires may reflect thyroid immune responses. No statistical method was used to set the sample size in advance, and investigators knew the group allocation.

The TCR beta CDR3 regions were amplified from the RNA transcripts. A first-round RT-PCR of the TCR CDR3 used the HTBI primer set with the Qiagen OneStep RT-PCR kit. Libraries were constructed in a second round of multiplex PCR, after which size selection and purification were carried out. Sequencing of the libraries was done on an Illumina HiSeq2000 using paired-end 100 bp reads. In the source study's methods: SOAPnuke was used to process the raw data, throwing out any read that contained adapters or uncalled bases, had a mean Phred below 15, or lacked an exact constant-primer or identifier match. COPE v1.2.5 was used to merge the high-quality paired reads, and each unique nucleotide sequence was defined as a clonotype. MiTCR v1.1 was used to align clonotypes to the IMGT TRBV, TRBD and TRBJ reference segments. The analysis was restricted to V-J combinations with a frequency above 0.0001, which together covered 99% to 99.2% of the repertoires. The TCS score was defined as F50 (clonal expansion) divided by E x V (chaos), with BLOSUM62-based TCRdist calculated between CDR3 peptides within each V-J. Welch's t-statistics and random forest reduced roughly 500 V-J features to 13, which were used in a naive Bayes classifier (R e1071). The public reads were reprocessed in TCRdb via fastp at Q25 and MiXCR, keeping in-frame beta chains. Rows merge per CDR3 protein into single entries with the most common DNA and genes. TCRdb, not the authors, supplied the V and J calls. The sample table shows hundreds of thousands of distinct CDR3 sequences, and about 17% are seen once. Clones ranked in the top ten supply approximately 3.9% of the sample.

This clonotype was observed many times. This clone's antigen is unknown. The record has no base qualities; no much larger clone is one base away. Graves' hyperthyroidism was defined as stable when no progression to ophthalmopathy occurred over 18 months of follow-up. Hyperthyroidism patients were newly diagnosed, had a disease duration of under 2 months, and were aged 18 to 65 years. The study excluded patients with uncontrolled infections, other autoimmune diseases, pregnancy or lactation. Diagnoses were established on the basis of clinical symptoms, serum thyroxine and TRAb, thyroid ultrasound, and orbital computed tomography. PBMCs were isolated from more than 8 ml of fresh peripheral blood by Ficoll-Paque density gradient centrifugation. Total RNA was extracted with Trizol reagent, and quality was checked on an Agilent 2100 Bioanalyzer. CDR1 and CDR2 were assigned from the germline V gene (reference sequence) as DFQATT and SNEGSKA. The CDR3 numbers 16 residues from cysteine through phenylalanine. CDR3 DNA only is kept here, 48 bases in frame from base 1. Trimming takes 3 bases from V and 3 bases from J, and the germline ends sit 18 bases apart.

Recombination linked TRBV20-1 to TRBJ2-4, with a tentative D gene TRBD1 over 5 matching bases. Sequencing was carried out using blood. The receptor comes from a woman aged 25 to 39 with Graves' hyperthyroidism. The CDR3 protein sequence reads: CSARDGHSVGKNIQYF. The nucleotides are TGCAGTGCTAGGGATGGACACTCCGTAGGCAAAAACATTCAGTACTTC.